Listed below are T cell receptor beta chains from one sample, sequenced in a study of blood T cells in healthy people across ages. TCRdb redid the calling of the 5' RACE reads with MiXCR, one entry per CDR3 protein. The sample contains roughly 800,000 distinct CDR3 sequences, roughly 60% of which appear only once. The specimen was blood. The receptors stem from a man aged 25 to 40 in good health. Both conserved end residues are trimmed from each CDR3. Each record gives: V gene, CDR3 length, J gene, CDR3 protein.

>TRBV5-1|13|TRBJ1-2
ASSTKTGSGYGYT
>TRBV29-1|8|TRBJ1-1
SGLTTEAF
>TRBV20-1|13|TRBJ1-5
SAGDQGFRNQPQH
>TRBV12-3/TRBV12-4|13|.
ASSRTSAIQETQY
>TRBV18|14|TRBJ2-3
ASSPSTGDLGDTQY
>TRBV6-5|13|TRBJ1-5
ASSWDSSANQPQH
>TRBV5-6|12|TRBJ2-3
ASSLELGTDTQY
>TRBV7-2|11|TRBJ2-4
ASSLYGSYERY
>TRBV7-8|12|TRBJ2-5
ASSLRLLQETQY
>TRBV30|10|TRBJ2-1
AWSSQGYEQF
>TRBV7-2|12|TRBJ2-7
ASSWRGDSHEQY
>TRBV4-2|13|TRBJ2-5
ASTPLAGPYNEQY
>TRBV7-2|19|TRBJ2-1
ASSLLRVYPGTGFLGNEQF
>TRBV7-8|14|TRBJ2-3
ASSIPGGGGTDTQY
>TRBV20-1|13|TRBJ2-7
SARELAGGSYEQY
>TRBV5-5|13|TRBJ1-2
ASSRTGVENYGYT
>TRBV28|13|TRBJ2-4
ASNRAGVAKNIQY
>TRBV3-1|11|TRBJ2-5
ASNQGGQETQY
>TRBV3-1|12|TRBJ2-5
ASTPGDQPETQY
>TRBV29-1|9|TRBJ2-5
SIAVQETQY
>TRBV5-1|13|TRBJ2-1
ASSLVQRGDNEQF
>TRBV25-1|12|.
ASSFRCYYYEQY
>TRBV5-1|12|TRBJ2-7
ASSLNRDNYEQY
>TRBV6-1|15|TRBJ1-2
ASSAPSGQGALHGYT
>TRBV29-1|13|TRBJ2-5
SVGTGGDRRETQY
>TRBV7-2|13|TRBJ2-7
ASSLNGLSAYEQY
>TRBV7-2|14|TRBJ2-1
ASSKGTGGSYNEQF
>TRBV13|17|TRBJ1-4
ASSLQRKKTDWINEKLF
>TRBV6-2/TRBV6-3|11|TRBJ1-2
ASRDRGYYGYT
>TRBV28|12|TRBJ1-6
ASRPSLMGSPLH
>TRBV29-1|13|TRBJ1-1
SVVGTNFGSTEAF
>TRBV4-2|15|TRBJ2-1
ASSQDGTSASYNEQF
>TRBV7-2|17|TRBJ1-4
ASSLAPRVVDRTNEKLF
>TRBV28|14|.
ASRARTGGPSYEQY
>TRBV7-6|11|TRBJ2-5
ASSLVKRETQY
>TRBV7-9|13|.
ASSSDVAGAYEQY
>TRBV29-1|10|TRBJ2-7
SVEVGPYEQY
>TRBV20-1|11|TRBJ2-3
SARAPGGNTQY
>TRBV7-2|13|TRBJ2-5
ASSSSLATQETQY
>TRBV20-1|11|TRBJ2-5
SAPGTSGVEQY
>TRBV12-3/TRBV12-4|13|TRBJ2-2
ASSSQSRDTGELF
>TRBV9|11|TRBJ2-1
ASGQGVSNEQF
>TRBV28|12|TRBJ2-3
ASTPGDRKDTQY
>TRBV5-1|14|TRBJ2-6
ASSAGIGSGANVLT
>TRBV12-3/TRBV12-4|14|TRBJ1-2
ASSLQPGGGSYGYT
>TRBV6-5|15|TRBJ1-6
ASSYGSPGQTNSPLH
>TRBV25-1|14|TRBJ2-7
ASSEGAGLADYEQY
>TRBV21-1|18|TRBJ1-4
ASSKGVVVGKLTRREKLF
>TRBV7-2|12|TRBJ2-5
ASSPPGPQETQY
>TRBV2|13|TRBJ2-3
ASSFGRGSTDTQY
>TRBV4-1|14|TRBJ1-2
ASSQDHPGNNYGYT
>TRBV7-3|15|TRBJ2-1
ASSLELAGDPYNEQF